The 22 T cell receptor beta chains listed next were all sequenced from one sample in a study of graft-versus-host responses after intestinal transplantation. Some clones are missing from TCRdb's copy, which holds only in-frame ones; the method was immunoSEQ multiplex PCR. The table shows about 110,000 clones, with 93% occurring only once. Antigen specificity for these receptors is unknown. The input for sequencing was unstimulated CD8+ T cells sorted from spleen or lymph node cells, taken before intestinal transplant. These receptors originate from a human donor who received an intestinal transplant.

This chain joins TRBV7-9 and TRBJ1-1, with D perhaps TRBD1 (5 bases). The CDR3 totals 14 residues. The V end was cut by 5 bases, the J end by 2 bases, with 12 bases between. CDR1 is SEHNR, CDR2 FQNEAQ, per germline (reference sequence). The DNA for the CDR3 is TGTGCCAGCAGCCACAGTCAGGGTAACACTGAAGCTTTCTTT. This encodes CASSHSQGNTEAFF.

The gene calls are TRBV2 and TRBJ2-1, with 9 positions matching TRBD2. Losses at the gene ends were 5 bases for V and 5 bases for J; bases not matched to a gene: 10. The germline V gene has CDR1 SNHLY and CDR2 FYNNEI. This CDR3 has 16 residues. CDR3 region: CASSPGLARGDNEQFF. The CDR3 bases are TGTGCCAGCAGTCCCGGACTAGCGCGCGGCGACAATGAGCAGTTCTTC.

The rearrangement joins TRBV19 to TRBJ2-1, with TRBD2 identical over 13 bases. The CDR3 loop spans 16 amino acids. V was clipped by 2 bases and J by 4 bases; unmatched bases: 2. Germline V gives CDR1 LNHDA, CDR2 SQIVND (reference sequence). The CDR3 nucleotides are TGTGCCAGTAGTATATGGGGACTAGCGGGATACAATGAGCAGTTCTTC. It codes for CASSIWGLAGYNEQFF.

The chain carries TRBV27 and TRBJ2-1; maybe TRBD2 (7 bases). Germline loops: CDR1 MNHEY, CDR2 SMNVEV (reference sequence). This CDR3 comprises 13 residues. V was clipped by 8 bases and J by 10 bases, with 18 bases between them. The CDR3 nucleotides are TGTGCCAGCTCCAAAGGGGGGGCCGGCGAGCAGTTCTTC. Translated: CASSKGGAGEQFF.

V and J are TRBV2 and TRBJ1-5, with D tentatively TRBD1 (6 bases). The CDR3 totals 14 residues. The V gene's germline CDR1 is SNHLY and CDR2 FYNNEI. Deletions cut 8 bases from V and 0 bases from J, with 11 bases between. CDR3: CASQGHFSNQPQHF. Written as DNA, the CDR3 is TGTGCCAGCCAGGGACATTTTAGCAATCAGCCCCAGCATTTT. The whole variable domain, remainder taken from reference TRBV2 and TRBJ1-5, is EPEVTQTPSHQVTQMGQEVILRCVPISNHLYFYWYRQILGQKVEFLVSFYNNEISEKSEIFDDQFSVERPDGSNFTLKIRSTKLEDSAMYFCASQGHFSNQPQHFGDGTRLSIL.

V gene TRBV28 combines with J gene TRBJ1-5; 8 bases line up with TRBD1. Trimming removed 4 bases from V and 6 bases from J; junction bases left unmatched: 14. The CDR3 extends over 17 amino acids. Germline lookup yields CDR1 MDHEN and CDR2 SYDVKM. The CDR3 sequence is CASSSAVGTGILQPQHF. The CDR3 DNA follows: TGTGCCAGCAGTTCAGCCGTCGGGACAGGAATTCTTCAGCCCCAGCATTTT.

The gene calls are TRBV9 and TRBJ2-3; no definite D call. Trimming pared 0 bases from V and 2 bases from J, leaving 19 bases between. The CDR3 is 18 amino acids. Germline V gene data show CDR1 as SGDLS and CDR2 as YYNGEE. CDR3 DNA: TGTGCCAGCAGCGTAGCAGGTATTGGGAACACCAACACAGATACGCAGTATTTT. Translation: CASSVAGIGNTNTDTQYF.

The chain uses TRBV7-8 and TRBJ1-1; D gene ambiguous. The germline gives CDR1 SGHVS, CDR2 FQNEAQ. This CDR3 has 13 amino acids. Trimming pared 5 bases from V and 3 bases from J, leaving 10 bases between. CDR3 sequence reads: CASSLPPDTEAFF. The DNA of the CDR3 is TGTGCCAGCAGCCTCCCCCCAGACACTGAAGCTTTCTTT.

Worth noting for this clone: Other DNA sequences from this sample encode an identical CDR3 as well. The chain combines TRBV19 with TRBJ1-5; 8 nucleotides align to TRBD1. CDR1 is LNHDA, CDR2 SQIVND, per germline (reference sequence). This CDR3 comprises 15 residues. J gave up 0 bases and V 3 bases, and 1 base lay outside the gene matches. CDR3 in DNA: TGTGCCAGTAGTATCGGGACAGGTAGCAATCAGCCCCAGCATTTT. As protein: CASSIGTGSNQPQHF.

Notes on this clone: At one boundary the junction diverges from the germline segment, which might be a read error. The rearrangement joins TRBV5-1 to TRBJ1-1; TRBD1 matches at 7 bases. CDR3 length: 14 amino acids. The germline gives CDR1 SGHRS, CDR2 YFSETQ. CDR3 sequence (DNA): TGCGCCAGCCGCTTGGGGCAGGGGGGGACTGAAGCTTTCTTT. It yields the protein CASRLGQGGTEAFF.

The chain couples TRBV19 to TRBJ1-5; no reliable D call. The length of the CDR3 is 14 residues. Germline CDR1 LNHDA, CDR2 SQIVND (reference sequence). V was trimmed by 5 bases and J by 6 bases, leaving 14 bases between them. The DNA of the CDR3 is TGTGCCAGTAGTTATAGTCGGAGACTTCAGCCCCAGCATTTT. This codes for CASSYSRRLQPQHF.

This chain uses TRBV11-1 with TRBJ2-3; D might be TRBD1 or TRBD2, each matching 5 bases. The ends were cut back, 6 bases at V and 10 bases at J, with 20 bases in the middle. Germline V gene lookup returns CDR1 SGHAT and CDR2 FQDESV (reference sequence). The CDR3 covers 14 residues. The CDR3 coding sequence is TGTGCCAGCAGGTCCGGGACCCAGCCATTGGCGCAGTATTTT. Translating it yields CASRSGTQPLAQYF.

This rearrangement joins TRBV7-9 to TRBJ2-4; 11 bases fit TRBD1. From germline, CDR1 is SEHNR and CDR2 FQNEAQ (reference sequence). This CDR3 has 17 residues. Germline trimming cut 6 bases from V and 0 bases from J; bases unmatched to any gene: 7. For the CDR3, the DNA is TGTGCCAGCAGTCCCGGGACAGGGGGTATAGCCAAAAACATTCAGTACTTC. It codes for CASSPGTGGIAKNIQYF.

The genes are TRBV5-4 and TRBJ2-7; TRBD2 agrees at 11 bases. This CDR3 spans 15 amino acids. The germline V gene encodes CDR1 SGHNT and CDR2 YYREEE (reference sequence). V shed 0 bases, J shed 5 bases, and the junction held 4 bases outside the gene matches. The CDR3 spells CASSLGPSGRNEQYF. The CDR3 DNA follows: TGTGCCAGCAGCTTGGGCCCTAGCGGGAGGAACGAGCAGTACTTC.

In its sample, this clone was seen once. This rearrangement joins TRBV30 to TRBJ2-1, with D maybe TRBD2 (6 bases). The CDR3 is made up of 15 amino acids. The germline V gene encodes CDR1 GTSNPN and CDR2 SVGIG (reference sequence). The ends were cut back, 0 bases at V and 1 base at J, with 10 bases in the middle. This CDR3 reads CAWSVGLASYNEQFF. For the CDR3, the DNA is TGTGCCTGGAGTGTTGGGCTAGCGTCCTACAATGAGCAGTTCTTC. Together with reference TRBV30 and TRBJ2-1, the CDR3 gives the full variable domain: SQTIHQWPATLVQPVGSPLSLECTVEGTSNPNLYWYRQAAGRGLQLLFYSVGIGQISSEVPQNLSASRPQDRQFILSSKKLLLSDSGFYLCAWSVGLASYNEQFFGPGTRLTVL.

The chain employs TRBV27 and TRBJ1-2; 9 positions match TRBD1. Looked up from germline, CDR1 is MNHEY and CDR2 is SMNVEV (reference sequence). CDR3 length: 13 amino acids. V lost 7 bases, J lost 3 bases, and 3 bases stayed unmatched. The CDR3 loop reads CASTRTGDYGYTF. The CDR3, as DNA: TGTGCCAGCACCCGGACAGGGGACTATGGCTACACCTTC.

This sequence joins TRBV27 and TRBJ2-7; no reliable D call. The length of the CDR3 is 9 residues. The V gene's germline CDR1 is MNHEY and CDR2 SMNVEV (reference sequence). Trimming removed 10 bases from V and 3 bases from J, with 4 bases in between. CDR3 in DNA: TGTGCCAACTACTACGAGCAGTACTTC. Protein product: CANYYEQYF.

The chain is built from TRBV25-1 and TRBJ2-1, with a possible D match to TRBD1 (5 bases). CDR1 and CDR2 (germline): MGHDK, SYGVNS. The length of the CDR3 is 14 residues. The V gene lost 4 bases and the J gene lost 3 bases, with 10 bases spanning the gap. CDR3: CASSAQGRYNEQFF. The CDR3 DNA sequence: TGTGCCAGCAGTGCTCAGGGTCGCTACAATGAGCAGTTCTTC.

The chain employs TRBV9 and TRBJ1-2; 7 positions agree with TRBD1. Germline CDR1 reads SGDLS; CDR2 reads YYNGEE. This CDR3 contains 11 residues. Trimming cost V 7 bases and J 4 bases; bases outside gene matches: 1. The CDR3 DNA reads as TGTGCCAGCCAGGGGGGCTATGGCTACACCTTC. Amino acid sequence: CASQGGYGYTF. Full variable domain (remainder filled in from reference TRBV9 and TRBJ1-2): DSGVTQTPKHLITATGQRVTLRCSPRSGDLSVYWYQQSLDQGLQFLIQYYNGEERAKGNILERFSAQQFPDLHSELNLSSLELGDSALYFCASQGGYGYTFGSGTRLTVV.

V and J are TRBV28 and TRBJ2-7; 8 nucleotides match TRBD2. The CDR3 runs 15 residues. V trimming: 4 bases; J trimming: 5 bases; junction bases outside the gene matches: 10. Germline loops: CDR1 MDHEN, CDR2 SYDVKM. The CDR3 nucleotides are TGTGCCAGCAGTTCCATCGAGCGGGAGCTAAACGAGCAGTACTTC. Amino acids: CASSSIERELNEQYF. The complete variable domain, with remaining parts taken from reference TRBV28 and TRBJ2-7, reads DVKVTQSSRYLVKRTGEKVFLECVQDMDHENMFWYRQDPGLGLRLIYFSYDVKMKEKGDIPEGYSVSREKKERFSLILESASTNQTSMYLCASSSIERELNEQYFGPGTRLTVT.

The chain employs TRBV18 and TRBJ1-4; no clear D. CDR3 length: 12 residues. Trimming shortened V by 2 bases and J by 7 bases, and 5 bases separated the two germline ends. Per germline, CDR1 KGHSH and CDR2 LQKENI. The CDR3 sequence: CASSPFTEKLFF. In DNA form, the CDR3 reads TGTGCCAGCTCACCATTCACTGAAAAACTGTTTTTT. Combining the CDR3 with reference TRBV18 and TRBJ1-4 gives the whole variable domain NAGVMQNPRHLVRRRGQEARLRCSPMKGHSHVYWYRQLPEEGLKFMVYLQKENIIDESGMPKERFSAEFPKEGPSILRIQQVVRGDSAAYFCASSPFTEKLFFGSGTQLSVL.

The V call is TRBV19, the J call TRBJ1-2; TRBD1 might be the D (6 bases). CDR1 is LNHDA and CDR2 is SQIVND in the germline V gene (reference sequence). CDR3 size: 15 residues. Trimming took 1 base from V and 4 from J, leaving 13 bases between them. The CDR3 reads CASSIAGGVSYGYTF. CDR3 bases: TGTGCCAGTAGTATAGCGGGGGGCGTCTCCTATGGCTACACCTTC.